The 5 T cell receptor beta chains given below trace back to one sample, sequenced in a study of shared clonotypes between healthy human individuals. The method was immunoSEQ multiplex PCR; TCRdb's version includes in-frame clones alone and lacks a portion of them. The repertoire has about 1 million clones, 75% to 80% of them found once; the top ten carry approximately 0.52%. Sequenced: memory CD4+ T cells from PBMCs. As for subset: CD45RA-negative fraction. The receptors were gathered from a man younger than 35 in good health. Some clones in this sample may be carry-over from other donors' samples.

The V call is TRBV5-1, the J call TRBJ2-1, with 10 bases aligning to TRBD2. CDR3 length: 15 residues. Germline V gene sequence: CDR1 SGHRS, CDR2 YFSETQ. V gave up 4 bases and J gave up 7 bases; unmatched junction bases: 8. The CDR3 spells CASSPLAGVSNEQFF. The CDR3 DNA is TGCGCCAGCAGCCCCCTAGCGGGAGTTTCGAATGAGCAGTTCTTC.

In nucleotides, the CDR3 is TGTGCCAGTACCCAACAGGGGAGCTCCTACAATGAGCAGTTCTTC. It yields the protein CASTQQGSSYNEQFF. The chain links TRBV2 to TRBJ2-1; 7 bases fit TRBD1. Germline CDR1 reads SNHLY; CDR2 reads FYNNEI. After removal of 9 bases from V and 0 bases from J, the junction contained 8 bases not matched to a gene. The CDR3 is 15 amino acids. Supplemented by reference TRBV2 and TRBJ2-1, the full variable domain reads EPEVTQTPSHQVTQMGQEVILRCVPISNHLYFYWYRQILGQKVEFLVSFYNNEISEKSEIFDDQFSVERPDGSNFTLKIRSTKLEDSAMYFCASTQQGSSYNEQFFGPGTRLTVL.

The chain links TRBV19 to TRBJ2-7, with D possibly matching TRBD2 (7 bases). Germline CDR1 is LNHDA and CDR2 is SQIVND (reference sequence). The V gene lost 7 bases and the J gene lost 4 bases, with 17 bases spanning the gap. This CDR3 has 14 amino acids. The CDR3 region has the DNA TGTGCCAGTAAACCCCAGGCGGGGGCGTACGAGCAGTACTTC. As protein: CASKPQAGAYEQYF.

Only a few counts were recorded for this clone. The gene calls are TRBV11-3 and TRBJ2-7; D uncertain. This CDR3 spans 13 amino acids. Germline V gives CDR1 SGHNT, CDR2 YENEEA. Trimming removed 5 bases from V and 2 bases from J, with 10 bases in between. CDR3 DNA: TGTGCCAGCAGCCTCCATCCCACCTACGAGCAGTACTTC. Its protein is CASSLHPTYEQYF. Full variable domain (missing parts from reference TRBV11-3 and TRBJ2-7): EAGVVQSPRYKIIEKKQPVAFWCNPISGHNTLYWYLQNLGQGPELLIRYENEEAVDDSQLPKDRFSAERLKGVDSTLKIQPAELGDSAVYLCASSLHPTYEQYFGPGTRLTVT.

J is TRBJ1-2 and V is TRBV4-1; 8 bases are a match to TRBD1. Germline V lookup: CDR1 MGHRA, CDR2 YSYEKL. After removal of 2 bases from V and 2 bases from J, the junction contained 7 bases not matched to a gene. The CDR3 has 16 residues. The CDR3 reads CASSQQGAQVNYGYTF. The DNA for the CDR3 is TGCGCCAGCAGCCAACAGGGGGCGCAGGTGAACTATGGCTACACCTTC.